Each of the 26 T cell receptor beta chains below was sequenced from the same sample in a study of blood T cell repertoires in COVID-19. Sequenced by immunoSEQ multiplex PCR; TCRdb stores in-frame clones only, minus some. The sample has some 300,000 clones; about 88% are singletons. The source material was PBMCs or T cells enriched from blood (not recorded which). The receptor set was obtained from a woman in her sixties or seventies in a cohort exposed to, infected with or recovered from COVID-19 (not recorded which).

The chain employs TRBV28 and TRBJ1-3, with TRBD1 as a possible D gene (6 bases). V was trimmed by 6 bases and J by 5 bases, leaving 14 bases between them. The CDR3 runs 14 residues. Per germline, CDR1 MDHEN and CDR2 SYDVKM. This CDR3 reads CASRQAGARNTIYF. In DNA form, the CDR3 reads TGTGCCAGCAGACAGGCAGGGGCCCGAAACACCATATATTTT.

The J gene is TRBJ1-4, the V gene TRBV4-1; D gene uncertain. With 3 bases removed from V and 0 bases from J, the gap between germline ends came to 17 bases. Germline V gene lookup returns CDR1 MGHRA and CDR2 YSYEKL. CDR3 length: 18 amino acids. The CDR3 DNA sequence: TGCGCCAGCAGCCAGGAGGAACACTCTTTTGCAACTAATGAAAAACTGTTTTTT. It yields the protein CASSQEEHSFATNEKLFF.

This clone was picked up one time. The chain links TRBV11-2 to TRBJ1-2; TRBD1 matches at 8 bases. The CDR3 extends over 14 amino acids. Germline V gene sequence: CDR1 SGHAT, CDR2 FQNNGV. CDR3 residues: CVSSLGQGAYGYTF. CDR3 nucleotides: TGTGTCAGTAGCCTTGGACAGGGCGCGTATGGCTACACCTTC.

The rearrangement uses TRBV30 and TRBJ1-6; the D gene is possibly TRBD1 (6 bases). The CDR3 length is 14 residues. Germline CDR1 and CDR2: GTSNPN and SVGIG (reference sequence). Trimming cost V 8 bases and J 10 bases, with 21 bases left between them. CDR3 sequence reads: CALESRDRLSPLHF. CDR3 nucleotides: TGTGCCCTGGAGTCCCGTGACAGGTTATCACCCCTCCACTTT.

V gene TRBV7-3 combines with J gene TRBJ2-7, with D tentatively TRBD2 (6 bases). There are 15 residues in the CDR3. The V end was cut by 0 bases, the J end by 2 bases, with 11 bases between. Germline loops: CDR1 SGHTA, CDR2 FQGTGA. CDR3: CASSLTPGVAYEQYF. The CDR3 DNA is TGTGCCAGCAGCTTAACGCCGGGGGTTGCCTACGAGCAGTACTTC.

The chain has TRBV7-3 and TRBJ2-7; TRBD1 agrees at 7 bases. Germline CDR1 SGHTA, CDR2 FQGTGA. This CDR3 is built from 16 residues. V shed 0 bases and J 4 bases; nucleotides not matched to a gene: 9. The CDR3 sequence: CASSLTLGSGGYEQYF. Written as DNA, the CDR3 is TGTGCCAGCAGCTTAACCCTTGGCTCAGGGGGATACGAGCAGTACTTC.

This clone was seen only a few times. V usage is TRBV28 and J usage is TRBJ1-6, with 7 bases lining up with TRBD1. V was clipped by 6 bases and J by 10 bases; unmatched bases: 3. CDR3 length: 12 residues. Germline-derived CDR1 and CDR2 are MDHEN and SYDVKM. The CDR3 loop reads CASRTGWSPLHF. In nucleotides, the CDR3 is TGTGCCAGCAGGACAGGGTGGTCACCCCTCCACTTT.

The V and J genes are TRBV4-1 and TRBJ2-4; 8 bases match TRBD1. This CDR3 has 16 residues. Germline loops: CDR1 MGHRA, CDR2 YSYEKL. Trimming cost V 4 bases and J 2 bases; bases outside gene matches: 7. CDR3 amino acids: CASSPGQGAPKNIQYF. The CDR3 DNA is TGCGCCAGCAGCCCCGGACAGGGTGCCCCCAAAAACATTCAGTACTTC.

V is TRBV19 and J is TRBJ1-2; 8 nucleotides agree with TRBD1. The V gene end was trimmed by 3 bases and the J gene end by 3 bases; junction bases not matched to a gene: 3. Germline V gene lookup returns CDR1 LNHDA and CDR2 SQIVND (reference sequence). The CDR3 consists of 14 residues. The CDR3 is CASSMKDRDYGYTF. In DNA form, the CDR3 reads TGTGCCAGTAGTATGAAGGACAGGGACTATGGCTACACCTTC.

The chain joins TRBV9 to TRBJ2-1; 12 bases are shared with TRBD2. Germline assignment: CDR1 SGDLS and CDR2 YYNGEE. Trimming at V came to 0 bases and at J to 6 bases, leaving 7 bases not matched to a gene. The CDR3 spans 17 residues. This CDR3 reads CASSVASSGRGVNEQFF. CDR3 DNA: TGTGCCAGCAGCGTAGCGTCTAGCGGGAGGGGGGTCAATGAGCAGTTCTTC.

The J gene is TRBJ2-2, the V gene TRBV2; TRBD1 aligns across 11 bases. Germline-derived CDR1 and CDR2 are SNHLY and FYNNEI. Trimming took 7 bases from V and 1 from J; bases not matched to a gene: 5. The length of the CDR3 is 16 residues. This CDR3 is CASTGQGGWNTGELFF. DNA of the CDR3: TGTGCCAGCACGGGACAGGGGGGTTGGAACACCGGGGAGCTGTTTTTT.

V gene TRBV29-1 combines with J gene TRBJ1-2; tentatively, D is TRBD1 (5 bases). The CDR3 spans 13 residues. Germline lookup yields CDR1 SQVTM and CDR2 ANQGSEA. Trimming cost V 4 bases and J 0 bases, with 9 bases left between them. The CDR3 bases are TGCAGCGTTGTCAGACAGCCTAACTATGGCTACACCTTC. Protein: CSVVRQPNYGYTF.

This clone has only a few counts. The chain has TRBV7-9 and TRBJ2-3; D ambiguous. This CDR3 is built from 16 residues. V lost 5 bases and J lost 0, with 15 bases in between. Per the germline V gene, CDR1 is SEHNR and CDR2 is FQNEAQ (reference sequence). CDR3: CASSPGGVSSTDTQYF. CDR3 in DNA: TGTGCCAGCAGCCCCGGCGGCGTCTCTAGCACAGATACGCAGTATTTT.

The J gene is TRBJ2-1, the V gene TRBV6-5, with 7 bases lining up with TRBD2. V was clipped by 7 bases and J by 8 bases; unmatched bases: 8. Looked up from germline, CDR1 is MNHEY and CDR2 is SVGAGI. The CDR3 sequence is 13 residues long. The CDR3 DNA reads as TGTGCCAGCACCGTAGCGGGCAGGGATGAGCAGTTCTTC. Protein: CASTVAGRDEQFF.

This chain joins TRBV28 and TRBJ1-4; no definite D call. The CDR3 runs 15 residues. Per germline, CDR1 MDHEN and CDR2 SYDVKM. The V end lost 2 bases, the J end lost 0 bases, and 7 bases lay between the germline ends. The CDR3 DNA sequence: TGTGCCAGCAGTTTACGCACTGCAACTAATGAAAAACTGTTTTTT. Translated: CASSLRTATNEKLFF. The variable domain in full, with the rest retrieved from reference TRBV28 and TRBJ1-4, is DVKVTQSSRYLVKRTGEKVFLECVQDMDHENMFWYRQDPGLGLRLIYFSYDVKMKEKGDIPEGYSVSREKKERFSLILESASTNQTSMYLCASSLRTATNEKLFFGSGTQLSVL.

The rearrangement uses TRBV28 and TRBJ2-7; possible D gene TRBD1, 5 bases. The CDR3 length is 14 residues. Germline V gives CDR1 MDHEN, CDR2 SYDVKM. V lost 8 bases and J 2 bases, leaving 16 bases between the germline ends. CDR3 region: CASGAPEPTYEQYF. The DNA for the CDR3 is TGTGCCAGCGGGGCACCCGAGCCCACCTACGAGCAGTACTTC.

The count of this clone is one. V gene TRBV2 combines with J gene TRBJ1-5, with D perhaps matching TRBD1 (5 bases). CDR1 and CDR2 from the germline V gene are SNHLY and FYNNEI. Trimming removed 6 bases from V and 0 bases from J, with 6 bases in between. CDR3 length equals 13 residues. The CDR3 DNA is TGTGCCAGCAGGACAGATAGCAATCAGCCCCAGCATTTT. Protein product: CASRTDSNQPQHF.

This sequence joins TRBV28 and TRBJ2-7, with TRBD2 identical over 14 bases. This CDR3 contains 18 residues. The germline gives CDR1 MDHEN, CDR2 SYDVKM. V lost 4 bases to trimming and J lost 4 bases; unmatched junction nucleotides: 12. CDR3 sequence reads: CASSSPGTSGSYFYEQYF. The CDR3 nucleotides are TGTGCCAGCAGTTCCCCCGGGACTAGCGGGAGCTACTTTTACGAGCAGTACTTC.

There are a few counts of this clone. This rearrangement joins TRBV10-2 to TRBJ1-1; D call uncertain. Per germline, CDR1 WSHSY and CDR2 SAAADI. The ends were cut back, 5 bases at V and 0 bases at J, with 10 bases in the middle. The CDR3 is made up of 14 amino acids. CDR3 DNA: TGCGCCAGCAGTTTCAGCGATTTGAACACTGAAGCTTTCTTT. It codes for CASSFSDLNTEAFF.

A single count supports this clone. The chain carries TRBV3-1 (or the pseudogene TRBV3-2) and TRBJ2-3, with a possible D match to TRBD2 (6 bases). The CDR3 loop spans 15 amino acids. V lost 5 bases and J 2 bases, leaving 14 bases between the germline ends. Germline V CDR1 and CDR2: LGHDT, YNNKEL (reference sequence). The CDR3 DNA reads as TGTGCCAGCAGCAAGCGTGGAGGGGACACAGATACGCAGTATTTT. Its protein product is CASSKRGGDTDTQYF.

The genes are TRBV11-2 and TRBJ2-5, with a tentative D call TRBD1 (6 bases). With 3 bases removed from V and 3 bases from J, the gap between germline ends came to 14 bases. CDR3 length: 15 amino acids. Germline CDR1 is SGHAT and CDR2 is FQNNGV. DNA for the CDR3: TGTGCCAGCAGCTTGGCCTGGGCAGGGGAAGAGACCCAGTACTTC. Protein: CASSLAWAGEETQYF.

The rearrangement links TRBV7-2 to TRBJ2-5; D unresolved. This CDR3 contains 13 residues. The V and J ends lost 2 bases and 5 bases respectively, with 9 bases between them. CDR1 is SGHTA and CDR2 is FQGNSA in the germline V gene. CDR3 nucleotides: TGTGCCAGCAGCTTAAGAGGTCCCGAGACCCAGTACTTC. Residues: CASSLRGPETQYF.

CDR3 sequence (DNA): TGTGCCAGCAGCTTAGTCGGGAGGCCGTACTTC. Protein product: CASSLVGRPYF. This rearrangement joins TRBV7-2 to TRBJ2-7; 7 bases align to TRBD2. From germline, CDR1 is SGHTA and CDR2 FQGNSA. There are 11 residues in the CDR3. Trimming took 1 base from V and 12 from J; bases not matched to a gene: 3.

The chain links TRBV19 to TRBJ2-3; TRBD1 is a possible D gene (6 bases). The CDR3 runs 15 residues. Germline values: CDR1 LNHDA, CDR2 SQIVND (reference sequence). Between the trimmed V and J ends, which lost 3 bases and 1 base, there was a span of 11 bases. Written as DNA, the CDR3 is TGTGCCAGTAGTATGATGGCAGGGGGCACAGATACGCAGTATTTT. Protein: CASSMMAGGTDTQYF.

The rearrangement joins TRBV7-2 to TRBJ2-2, with 10 bases lining up with TRBD2. In germline, CDR1 is SGHTA, CDR2 FQGNSA. V was clipped by 5 bases and J by 2 bases; unmatched bases: 2. The CDR3 runs to 15 residues. The CDR3: CASSRTSGNTGELFF. The CDR3 region has the DNA TGTGCCAGCAGCCGGACTAGCGGAAACACCGGGGAGCTGTTTTTT.

This chain joins TRBV5-6 and TRBJ2-7; 8 nucleotides agree with TRBD2. V was pared by 5 bases and J by 0 bases, with 7 bases of the junction left unmatched. The CDR3 is 15 amino acids. CDR1 is SGHDT, CDR2 YYEEEE, per germline. CDR3 DNA sequence: TGTGCCAGCAGACTGTCGACTAGCGCCTCCTACGAGCAGTACTTC. Its translation is CASRLSTSASYEQYF.